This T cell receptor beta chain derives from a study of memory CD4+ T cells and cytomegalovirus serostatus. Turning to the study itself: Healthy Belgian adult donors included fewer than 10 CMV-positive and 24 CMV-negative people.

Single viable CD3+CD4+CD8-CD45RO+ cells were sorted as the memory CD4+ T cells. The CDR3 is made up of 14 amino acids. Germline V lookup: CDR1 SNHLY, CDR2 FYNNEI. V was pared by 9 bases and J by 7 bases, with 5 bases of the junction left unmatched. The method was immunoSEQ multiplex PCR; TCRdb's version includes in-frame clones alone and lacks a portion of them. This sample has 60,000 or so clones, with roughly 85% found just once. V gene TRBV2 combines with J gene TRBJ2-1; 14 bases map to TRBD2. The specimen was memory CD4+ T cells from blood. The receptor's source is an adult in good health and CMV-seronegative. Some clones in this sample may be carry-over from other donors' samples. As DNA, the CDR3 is TGTGCCAGTTTGGGACTAGCGGGAGCGAATGAGCAGTTCTTC. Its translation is CASLGLAGANEQFF. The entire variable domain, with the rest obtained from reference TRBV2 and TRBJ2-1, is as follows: EPEVTQTPSHQVTQMGQEVILRCVPISNHLYFYWYRQILGQKVEFLVSFYNNEISEKSEIFDDQFSVERPDGSNFTLKIRSTKLEDSAMYFCASLGLAGANEQFFGPGTRLTVL.